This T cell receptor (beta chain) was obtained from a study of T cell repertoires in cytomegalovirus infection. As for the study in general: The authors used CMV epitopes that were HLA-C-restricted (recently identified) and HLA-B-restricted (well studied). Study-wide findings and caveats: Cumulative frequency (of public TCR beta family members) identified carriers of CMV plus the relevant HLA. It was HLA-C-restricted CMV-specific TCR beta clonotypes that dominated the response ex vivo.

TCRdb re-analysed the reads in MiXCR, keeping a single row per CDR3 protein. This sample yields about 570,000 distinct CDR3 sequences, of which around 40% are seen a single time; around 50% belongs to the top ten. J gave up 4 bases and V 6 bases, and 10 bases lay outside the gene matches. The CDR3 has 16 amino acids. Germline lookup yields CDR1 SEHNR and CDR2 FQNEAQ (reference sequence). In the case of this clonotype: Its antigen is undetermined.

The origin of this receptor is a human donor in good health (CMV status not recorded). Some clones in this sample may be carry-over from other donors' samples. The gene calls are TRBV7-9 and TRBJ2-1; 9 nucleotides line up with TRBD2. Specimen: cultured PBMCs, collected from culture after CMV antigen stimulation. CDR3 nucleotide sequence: TGTGCCAGCAGTCCCCGACTAGCGGAACCTTACAATGAGCAGTTCTTC. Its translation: CASSPRLAEPYNEQFF.